These 15 T cell receptor beta chains were sequenced from one sample in a study of tumor and adjacent non-tumor tissue in lung cancer. A modified ARM-PCR protocol with three rounds of nested PCR amplified TCRbeta. TCRdb re-derived calls from the multiplex PCR reads in MiXCR, one entry per CDR3 protein. The data show tens of thousands of distinct CDR3 sequences, approximately 81% seen once. No cell sorting was done before RNA was extracted from the tissue. More than 3 cm separated this lung sample from the edge of the tumor. The sequenced material came from distant non-tumor lung tissue. Receptors originate from a man aged 55 to 70 with non-small cell lung cancer.

To note about this clonotype: This likely comes from a read error, as the CDR3 has no conserved phenylalanine or tryptophan at its end. CDR3 protein: CAGSEQGTAAEAFL. The CDR3 DNA reads as TGCGCCGGCAGTGAGCAGGGGACGGCCGCTGAAGCTTTCCTT. The chain links TRBV10-1 to TRBJ1-1; D is perhaps TRBD1 (6 bases). There are 14 residues in the CDR3. The germline gives CDR1 WNHNN, CDR2 SYGVQD (reference sequence).

As regards this clonotype: At one end, the junction sequence differs from germline, possibly due to a read error. The J gene is TRBJ1-6, the V gene TRBV7-9; 9 bases align to TRBD1. Germline V lookup: CDR1 SEHNR, CDR2 FQNEAQ (reference sequence). The CDR3 sequence is 14 residues long. In nucleotides, the CDR3 is TGTGCCATCAGGGGGACAGGGAGGGGTTCACTCCTCCACTTT. Amino acid sequence: CAIRGTGRGSLLHF.

Worth noting for this clonotype: A junction boundary mismatches the germline segment, possibly from a read error. The chain links TRBV11-3 to TRBJ1-1; D is ambiguous. Germline CDR1 reads SGHNT; CDR2 reads YENEEA. The CDR3 is 18 residues long. The CDR3 nucleotides are TGTGCCAGTAGCTTAATGCCAAATCTGTATGGTCGGAACACTGAAGCTCTCTTT. Its protein is CASSLMPNLYGRNTEALF.

In its sample, this clonotype was seen a few times. A much larger clone differs by one base, so this may be a read error. V gene TRBV5-5 combines with J gene TRBJ2-7; D might be TRBD1 or TRBD2, each matching 5 bases. Looked up from germline, CDR1 is SGHKS and CDR2 is YYEKEE (reference sequence). The CDR3 contains 14 residues. Trimming removed 0 bases at V and 4 bases at J, with 11 bases between. The DNA for the CDR3 is TGTGCCAGCAGCTTGGTTATGGGGACGTACGAGCAGTACTTC. Protein: CASSLVMGTYEQYF. Full variable domain (missing parts from reference TRBV5-5 and TRBJ2-7): DAGVTQSPTHLIKTRGQQVTLRCSPISGHKSVSWYQQVLGQGPQFIFQYYEKEERGRGNFPDRFSARQFPNYSSELNVNALLLGDSALYLCASSLVMGTYEQYFGPGTRLTVT.

V is TRBV29-1 and J is TRBJ2-1; perhaps TRBD2 as D (5 bases). The CDR3 consists of 16 residues. V was cut by 2 bases and J by 0 bases, with 14 bases left in between. Germline assignment: CDR1 SQVTM and CDR2 ANQGSEA. The CDR3 DNA sequence: TGCAGCGTTGAAAGTCCCACTAGGATCTCCTACAATGAGCAGTTCTTC. It specifies CSVESPTRISYNEQFF.

This clonotype was seen repeatedly, ten times or more. The chain couples TRBV12-3 or TRBV12-4 to TRBJ2-5; 8 nucleotides agree with TRBD1. CDR3 size: 18 residues. Trimming cost V 0 bases and J 5 bases; bases outside gene matches: 14. CDR3 protein: CASSLAVFGTGMRETQYF. The CDR3 DNA is TGTGCCAGCAGTTTAGCAGTTTTCGGGACAGGAATGCGGGAGACCCAGTACTTC.

The chain is built from TRBV20-1 and TRBJ2-7; D not certain. The V gene lost 8 bases and the J gene lost 4 bases, with 21 bases spanning the gap. This CDR3 comprises 14 residues. CDR1 DFQATT and CDR2 SNEGSKA come from the germline V gene (reference sequence). The CDR3 sequence: CSTFLPASSYEQYF. The CDR3 nucleotides are TGCAGTACTTTCCTACCGGCAAGCTCTTACGAGCAGTACTTC.

A remark on this clonotype: The conserved phenylalanine or tryptophan is not found at the CDR3 terminus, so this likely reflects a read error. V and J are TRBV6-2 or TRBV6-3 and TRBJ2-1; TRBD2 agrees at 7 bases. This CDR3 has 17 residues. The V gene's germline CDR1 is MNHEY and CDR2 SVGEGT. The CDR3 coding sequence is TGCGCCAGCAGTTACTCCCAGACTAGCTGGGGATTCAATGAGCAGTTCATC. It specifies CASSYSQTSWGFNEQFI.

The CDR3 sequence is CASSLGPPPADTQYF. DNA of the CDR3: TGTGCCAGCAGCTTAGGCCCCCCCCCGGCTGATACGCAGTATTTT. The chain joins TRBV11-3 to TRBJ2-3; D not certain. Germline CDR1 SGHNT, CDR2 YENEEA. V was trimmed by 1 base and J by 6 bases, leaving 14 bases between them. This CDR3 region has 15 residues.

This clonotype was detected only a few times. Mismatch with germline at one junction end may stem from a read error. The V call is TRBV6-2 or TRBV6-3, the J call TRBJ2-3; tentative D call: TRBD1 (5 bases). Germline CDR1 is MNHEY and CDR2 is SVGEGT. This CDR3 has 17 residues. The CDR3 bases are TGTGCCGGCAGTTACGTGACAGCCAGGCGCGGCACAGATACGCAGTATTTT. Translating it yields CAGSYVTARRGTDTQYF.

V is TRBV6-6 and J is TRBJ1-1, with D tentatively TRBD1 (6 bases). This CDR3 has 15 residues. The V gene lost 7 bases and the J gene lost 0 bases, with 15 bases spanning the gap. Germline CDR1 and CDR2: MNHNY and SVGAGI (reference sequence). Written as DNA, the CDR3 is TGTGCCAGCATCTATAGGGGGAGAGTGAACACTGAAGCTTTCTTT. It yields the protein CASIYRGRVNTEAFF.

Turning to this clonotype: Germline is not matched at one junction end, which may reflect a read error. This chain connects TRBV11-2 to TRBJ2-3; D gene ambiguous. From germline, CDR1 is SGHAT and CDR2 FQNNGV. The CDR3 extends over 15 amino acids. For the CDR3, the DNA is TGTGCCAGCAGCTTTTTCCTAGAGGTGGTAGATATGCAGTATTTT. Its protein is CASSFFLEVVDMQYF. Full variable domain (outside the CDR3, taken from reference TRBV11-2 and TRBJ2-3): EAGVAQSPRYKIIEKRQSVAFWCNPISGHATLYWYQQILGQGPKLLIQFQNNGVVDDSQLPKDRFSAERLKGVDSTLKIQPAKLEDSAVYLCASSFFLEVVDMQYFGPGTRLTVL.

Details on this clonotype: A junction boundary mismatches the germline segment, possibly from a read error. The V and J genes are TRBV20-1 and TRBJ2-1; 8 nucleotides match TRBD2. Germline CDR1 reads DFQATT; CDR2 reads SNEGSKA (reference sequence). The length of the CDR3 is 14 residues. CDR3 sequence reads: CSARVRGGHGEQFF. The DNA for the CDR3 is TGCAGCGCTAGAGTTCGGGGGGGACATGGCGAGCAGTTCTTC.

This clonotype was picked up a small number of times. Its ends do not fully match the called genes, so a read error is possible. V and J are TRBV6-5 and TRBJ2-6; 10 bases map to TRBD2. The CDR3 spans 17 residues. Germline CDR1 MNHEY, CDR2 SVGAGI. The CDR3 DNA is TGTGTCAGCTGCCTAGCGGGAGCCAGTTCTGGGGCCAACGTCCTGACTTTC. Translating it yields CVSCLAGASSGANVLTF.

The chain employs TRBV11-3 and TRBJ2-7; no firm D call. The germline V gene encodes CDR1 SGHNT and CDR2 YENEEA. CDR3 length: 11 amino acids. DNA for the CDR3: TGTGAGAGCACCGATTCGTTCTTGCAGTACTTC. Translation gives CESTDSFLQYF.